Below, one T cell receptor (beta chain) is given with its context. A read error may produce the germline difference seen at one junction end. The entry originates in a study of cytomegalovirus exposure and HLA in healthy donors. On the study more broadly: Earlier work reported 100 million to 130 million unique TCR beta sequences from about 179 million T cells.

While unrecorded immune exposures were likely, the donors were nominally healthy when sampled. The CDR3 has 17 amino acids. Germline values: CDR1 SEHNR, CDR2 FQNEAQ (reference sequence). PCR amplification relied on 60 Vbeta primers (plus 13 Jbeta primers). Sequencing was performed with immunoSEQ multiplex PCR; in TCRdb, only in-frame clones are kept and a portion is missing. The repertoire includes about 200,000 clones, more than 75% of them detected once, and approximately 3.9% sits in the top ten. Material: PBMCs. This receptor was identified in a male donor in good health and CMV-seronegative. This chain uses TRBV7-9 with TRBJ2-7; 7 positions agree with TRBD2. CDR3 DNA: TGTTCCAGCAGCTTATGGGCAGGTCTGGGAGGGTGGAGAGAGCAGTACTTC. It encodes CSSSLWAGLGGWREQYF.